Shown below are 21 T cell receptor beta chains from a single sample sequenced in a study of cytomegalovirus exposure and HLA in healthy donors. TCRdb's table, derived via immunoSEQ multiplex PCR, lists solely in-frame clones and lacks some. The sample yields about 75,000 clones, over 80% seen once. Material for sequencing was PBMCs. The receptors stem from a man younger than 45 in good health and CMV-seronegative.

This sequence joins TRBV18 and TRBJ1-6; 10 positions match TRBD1. Losses at the gene ends were 2 bases for V and 10 bases for J; bases not matched to a gene: 8. Germline CDR1 is KGHSH and CDR2 is LQKENI. The CDR3 runs to 16 residues. CDR3 sequence reads: CASSPVSGQGISPLHF. The CDR3 coding sequence is TGTGCCAGCTCACCAGTTTCGGGACAGGGGATCTCACCCCTCCACTTT.

The V and J genes are TRBV25-1 and TRBJ2-2, with a possible D match to TRBD2 (6 bases). Trimming removed 2 bases at V and 6 bases at J, with 10 bases between. The CDR3 covers 14 residues. Germline values: CDR1 MGHDK, CDR2 SYGVNS. This CDR3 reads CASSELGEAGELFF. The CDR3 DNA reads TGTGCCAGCAGTGAACTTGGGGAGGCCGGGGAGCTGTTTTTT.

The CDR3 DNA reads TGTGCCAGCTGCTCGGAGCCACCCTACGAGCAGTACTTC. As protein: CASCSEPPYEQYF. The gene calls are TRBV6-5 and TRBJ2-7, with no clear D. The CDR3 is 13 amino acids. CDR1 and CDR2 (germline): MNHEY, SVGAGI. V shed 8 bases and J shed 2 bases, with 13 bases lying between them.

The chain recombines TRBV4-2 with TRBJ1-2; 9 bases are shared with TRBD1. Germline V gene data show CDR1 as LGHNA and CDR2 as YNFKEQ. CDR3 length: 15 residues. V lost 3 bases, J lost 6 bases, and 8 bases stayed unmatched. The chain's CDR3 is CASSHQWTGENGYTF. Here the CDR3 DNA reads TGTGCCAGCAGCCATCAATGGACAGGGGAGAATGGCTACACCTTC.

This clone was found once. This chain's CDR3 is CASSVLVAGGSYNEQFF. The DNA for the CDR3 is TGTGCCAGCAGCGTACTCGTAGCGGGAGGGTCCTACAATGAGCAGTTCTTC. The chain is built from TRBV9 and TRBJ2-1, with 11 bases aligning to TRBD2. V shed 1 base, J shed 1 base, and the junction held 4 bases outside the gene matches. This CDR3 has 17 amino acids. CDR1 SGDLS and CDR2 YYNGEE come from the germline V gene. The complete variable domain, with remaining parts taken from reference TRBV9 and TRBJ2-1, reads DSGVTQTPKHLITATGQRVTLRCSPRSGDLSVYWYQQSLDQGLQFLIQYYNGEERAKGNILERFSAQQFPDLHSELNLSSLELGDSALYFCASSVLVAGGSYNEQFFGPGTRLTVL.

There are a few counts of this clone. This chain joins TRBV4-1 and TRBJ2-2; tentative D call: TRBD2 (5 bases). V was trimmed by 9 bases and J by 2 bases, leaving 13 bases between them. Per the germline V gene, CDR1 is MGHRA and CDR2 is YSYEKL. The CDR3 has 14 residues. CDR3 DNA: TGCGCCAGTAGAGCGGCCCGAAACACCGGGGAGCTGTTTTTT. Translation: CASRAARNTGELFF.

DNA of the CDR3: TGCAGCGTTGGCTCCGTGCTCGGGGGGTCCTACGAGCAGTACTTC. Protein sequence: CSVGSVLGGSYEQYF. This sequence joins TRBV29-1 and TRBJ2-7; TRBD2 matches at 7 bases. CDR1 is SQVTM and CDR2 is ANQGSEA in the germline V gene. The CDR3 is made up of 15 amino acids. J gave up 1 base and V 4 bases, and 10 bases lay outside the gene matches.

This sequence joins TRBV5-1 and TRBJ1-4, with TRBD1 identical over 9 bases. Germline V gene sequence: CDR1 SGHRS, CDR2 YFSETQ. J lost 4 bases, V lost 2 bases, and 6 bases had no gene match. The CDR3 covers 16 residues. Written as DNA, the CDR3 is TGCGCCAGCAGCTTACAGGGGGCCCTCCTTAATGAAAAACTGTTTTTT. It codes for CASSLQGALLNEKLFF.

The V call is TRBV11-1, the J call TRBJ2-7; TRBD1 matches 8 bases. Germline V lookup: CDR1 SGHAT, CDR2 FQDESV (reference sequence). V lost 2 bases to trimming and J lost 5 bases; unmatched junction nucleotides: 8. There are 15 residues in the CDR3. CDR3 sequence: CASSLTRTGRHEQYF. The CDR3 coding sequence is TGTGCCAGCAGCTTAACGCGGACAGGGAGGCACGAGCAGTACTTC.

The chain couples TRBV5-4 to TRBJ1-6; 8 bases fit TRBD1. The CDR3 spans 14 residues. Germline V gives CDR1 SGHNT, CDR2 YYREEE (reference sequence). The J segment lost 10 bases and the V segment lost 5 bases, leaving 8 bases of the junction unmatched. The CDR3 DNA sequence: TGTGCCAGCAGGTCCGGGACAGGATACTCACCCCTCCACTTT. Amino acids: CASRSGTGYSPLHF. Full variable domain (remainder filled in from reference TRBV5-4 and TRBJ1-6): ETGVTQSPTHLIKTRGQQVTLRCSSQSGHNTVSWYQQALGQGPQFIFQYYREEENGRGNFPPRFSGLQFPNYSSELNVNALELDDSALYLCASRSGTGYSPLHFGNGTRLTVT.

The J gene is TRBJ2-1, the V gene TRBV12-5; tentative D call: TRBD1 (5 bases). The length of the CDR3 is 11 residues. Germline-derived CDR1 and CDR2 are LGHNT and FRNRAP. The ends were cut back, 6 bases at V and 8 bases at J, with 8 bases in the middle. The CDR3 region is CASGAGYEQFF. CDR3 bases: TGTGCTAGTGGAGCAGGGTATGAGCAGTTCTTC.

The chain links TRBV27 to TRBJ2-2; no firm D call. With 7 bases removed from V and 7 bases from J, the gap between germline ends came to 4 bases. CDR1 MNHEY and CDR2 SMNVEV come from the germline V gene (reference sequence). The CDR3 covers 10 residues. CDR3 residues: CASTFGELFF. Written as DNA, the CDR3 is TGTGCCAGCACGTTCGGGGAGCTGTTTTTT.

This chain links TRBV27 with TRBJ1-2, with 7 bases matching TRBD1. This CDR3 contains 15 residues. The germline CDR1 and CDR2 sequences are MNHEY and SMNVEV (reference sequence). Unmatched junction bases numbered 6, after V lost 5 bases and J lost 0 bases. In nucleotides, the CDR3 is TGTGCCAGCAGTCCCCGACAGGGAGCTAACTATGGCTACACCTTC. It codes for CASSPRQGANYGYTF.

J is TRBJ2-5 and V is TRBV27, with 8 bases matching TRBD1. The CDR3 runs 14 residues. The germline V gene encodes CDR1 MNHEY and CDR2 SMNVEV (reference sequence). Germline trimming cut 5 bases from V and 8 bases from J; bases unmatched to any gene: 10. Here the CDR3 DNA reads TGTGCCAGCAGTCTCGACAGGGGCTTAGGTACCCAGTACTTC. It yields the protein CASSLDRGLGTQYF.

In this sample, this clone turned up a few times. The chain couples TRBV5-1 to TRBJ2-7; 11 positions match TRBD2. The germline V gene encodes CDR1 SGHRS and CDR2 YFSETQ. V lost 4 bases to trimming and J lost 0 bases; unmatched junction nucleotides: 6. The CDR3 is 16 amino acids. This CDR3 reads CASSTIAGGSSYEQYF. The CDR3 region has the DNA TGCGCCAGCAGCACGATAGCGGGGGGGAGCTCCTACGAGCAGTACTTC.

The gene calls are TRBV18 and TRBJ2-6; 9 nucleotides align to TRBD1. The junction had 15 bases not matched to a gene; V was cut back by 6 bases and J by 0 bases. The V gene's germline CDR1 is KGHSH and CDR2 LQKENI. This CDR3 contains 20 residues. CDR3 DNA sequence: TGTGCCAGCTCCCTAAAGCTCCGACAGGGGGGCTCCTCTGGGGCCAACGTCCTGACTTTC. This sequence encodes CASSLKLRQGGSSGANVLTF.

The count of this clone is one. The CDR3, as DNA: TGTGCCAGCAGCTTACAACTAGCGGGTACAGATACGCAGTATTTT. Encoded protein: CASSLQLAGTDTQYF. The chain is built from TRBV11-3 and TRBJ2-3, with 9 bases fitting TRBD2. CDR3 size: 15 residues. V dropped 2 bases and J dropped 3; count of bases not matched to a gene: 3. Germline V CDR1 and CDR2: SGHNT, YENEEA.

The rearrangement joins TRBV11-2 to TRBJ2-7; 12 bases agree with TRBD2. This CDR3 region has 14 residues. The germline CDR1 and CDR2 sequences are SGHAT and FQNNGV. V was pared by 5 bases and J by 3 bases, with 2 bases of the junction left unmatched. As DNA, the CDR3 is TGTGCCAGCAGCCCACTAGCGGGAGGCTACGAGCAGTACGTC. Amino acid sequence: CASSPLAGGYEQYV.

This chain uses TRBV6-6 with TRBJ2-2; 8 bases are a match to TRBD1. The CDR3 has 16 residues. The V and J ends lost 6 bases and 5 bases, in that order; junction bases with no gene match: 11. Germline V gene data show CDR1 as MNHNY and CDR2 as SVGAGI (reference sequence). In nucleotides, the CDR3 is TGTGCCAGCAGACCTCCGGGACAGGTGTTAACCGGGGAGCTGTTTTTT. As protein: CASRPPGQVLTGELFF.

This sequence joins TRBV11-3 and TRBJ2-1, with 9 bases fitting TRBD2. The CDR3 consists of 15 residues. V dropped 3 bases and J dropped 8; count of bases not matched to a gene: 8. The germline V gene has CDR1 SGHNT and CDR2 YENEEA. This CDR3 is CASSFLSGRLHEQFF. The CDR3 DNA sequence: TGTGCCAGCAGCTTTCTCAGCGGGAGGTTACATGAGCAGTTCTTC.

V usage is TRBV21-1 and J usage is TRBJ2-7; TRBD2, the table's D call, lacks a check against the DNA. TRBV21-1 is noted as a pseudogene. The CDR3 covers 15 residues. CDR3 loop: CASSISGRTLHEQYV. DNA of the CDR3: TGTGCCAGCAGCATAAGCGGGAGGACCCTTCACGAGCAGTACGTC.